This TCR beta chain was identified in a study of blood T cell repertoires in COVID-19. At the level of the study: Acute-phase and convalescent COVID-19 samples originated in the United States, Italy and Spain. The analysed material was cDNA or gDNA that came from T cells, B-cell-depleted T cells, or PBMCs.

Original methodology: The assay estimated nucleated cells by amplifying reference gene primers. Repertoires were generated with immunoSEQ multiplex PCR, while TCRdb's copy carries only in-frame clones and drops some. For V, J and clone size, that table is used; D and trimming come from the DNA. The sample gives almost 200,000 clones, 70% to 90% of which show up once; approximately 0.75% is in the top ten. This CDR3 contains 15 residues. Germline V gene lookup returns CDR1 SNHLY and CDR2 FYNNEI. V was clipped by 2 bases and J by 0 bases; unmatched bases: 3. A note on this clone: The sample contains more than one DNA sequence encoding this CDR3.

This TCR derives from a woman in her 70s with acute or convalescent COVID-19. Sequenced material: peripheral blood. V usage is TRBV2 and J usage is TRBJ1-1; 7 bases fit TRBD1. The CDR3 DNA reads TGTGCCAGCAGTGAACGAGACAGGGTGAACACTGAAGCTTTCTTT. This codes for CASSERDRVNTEAFF.